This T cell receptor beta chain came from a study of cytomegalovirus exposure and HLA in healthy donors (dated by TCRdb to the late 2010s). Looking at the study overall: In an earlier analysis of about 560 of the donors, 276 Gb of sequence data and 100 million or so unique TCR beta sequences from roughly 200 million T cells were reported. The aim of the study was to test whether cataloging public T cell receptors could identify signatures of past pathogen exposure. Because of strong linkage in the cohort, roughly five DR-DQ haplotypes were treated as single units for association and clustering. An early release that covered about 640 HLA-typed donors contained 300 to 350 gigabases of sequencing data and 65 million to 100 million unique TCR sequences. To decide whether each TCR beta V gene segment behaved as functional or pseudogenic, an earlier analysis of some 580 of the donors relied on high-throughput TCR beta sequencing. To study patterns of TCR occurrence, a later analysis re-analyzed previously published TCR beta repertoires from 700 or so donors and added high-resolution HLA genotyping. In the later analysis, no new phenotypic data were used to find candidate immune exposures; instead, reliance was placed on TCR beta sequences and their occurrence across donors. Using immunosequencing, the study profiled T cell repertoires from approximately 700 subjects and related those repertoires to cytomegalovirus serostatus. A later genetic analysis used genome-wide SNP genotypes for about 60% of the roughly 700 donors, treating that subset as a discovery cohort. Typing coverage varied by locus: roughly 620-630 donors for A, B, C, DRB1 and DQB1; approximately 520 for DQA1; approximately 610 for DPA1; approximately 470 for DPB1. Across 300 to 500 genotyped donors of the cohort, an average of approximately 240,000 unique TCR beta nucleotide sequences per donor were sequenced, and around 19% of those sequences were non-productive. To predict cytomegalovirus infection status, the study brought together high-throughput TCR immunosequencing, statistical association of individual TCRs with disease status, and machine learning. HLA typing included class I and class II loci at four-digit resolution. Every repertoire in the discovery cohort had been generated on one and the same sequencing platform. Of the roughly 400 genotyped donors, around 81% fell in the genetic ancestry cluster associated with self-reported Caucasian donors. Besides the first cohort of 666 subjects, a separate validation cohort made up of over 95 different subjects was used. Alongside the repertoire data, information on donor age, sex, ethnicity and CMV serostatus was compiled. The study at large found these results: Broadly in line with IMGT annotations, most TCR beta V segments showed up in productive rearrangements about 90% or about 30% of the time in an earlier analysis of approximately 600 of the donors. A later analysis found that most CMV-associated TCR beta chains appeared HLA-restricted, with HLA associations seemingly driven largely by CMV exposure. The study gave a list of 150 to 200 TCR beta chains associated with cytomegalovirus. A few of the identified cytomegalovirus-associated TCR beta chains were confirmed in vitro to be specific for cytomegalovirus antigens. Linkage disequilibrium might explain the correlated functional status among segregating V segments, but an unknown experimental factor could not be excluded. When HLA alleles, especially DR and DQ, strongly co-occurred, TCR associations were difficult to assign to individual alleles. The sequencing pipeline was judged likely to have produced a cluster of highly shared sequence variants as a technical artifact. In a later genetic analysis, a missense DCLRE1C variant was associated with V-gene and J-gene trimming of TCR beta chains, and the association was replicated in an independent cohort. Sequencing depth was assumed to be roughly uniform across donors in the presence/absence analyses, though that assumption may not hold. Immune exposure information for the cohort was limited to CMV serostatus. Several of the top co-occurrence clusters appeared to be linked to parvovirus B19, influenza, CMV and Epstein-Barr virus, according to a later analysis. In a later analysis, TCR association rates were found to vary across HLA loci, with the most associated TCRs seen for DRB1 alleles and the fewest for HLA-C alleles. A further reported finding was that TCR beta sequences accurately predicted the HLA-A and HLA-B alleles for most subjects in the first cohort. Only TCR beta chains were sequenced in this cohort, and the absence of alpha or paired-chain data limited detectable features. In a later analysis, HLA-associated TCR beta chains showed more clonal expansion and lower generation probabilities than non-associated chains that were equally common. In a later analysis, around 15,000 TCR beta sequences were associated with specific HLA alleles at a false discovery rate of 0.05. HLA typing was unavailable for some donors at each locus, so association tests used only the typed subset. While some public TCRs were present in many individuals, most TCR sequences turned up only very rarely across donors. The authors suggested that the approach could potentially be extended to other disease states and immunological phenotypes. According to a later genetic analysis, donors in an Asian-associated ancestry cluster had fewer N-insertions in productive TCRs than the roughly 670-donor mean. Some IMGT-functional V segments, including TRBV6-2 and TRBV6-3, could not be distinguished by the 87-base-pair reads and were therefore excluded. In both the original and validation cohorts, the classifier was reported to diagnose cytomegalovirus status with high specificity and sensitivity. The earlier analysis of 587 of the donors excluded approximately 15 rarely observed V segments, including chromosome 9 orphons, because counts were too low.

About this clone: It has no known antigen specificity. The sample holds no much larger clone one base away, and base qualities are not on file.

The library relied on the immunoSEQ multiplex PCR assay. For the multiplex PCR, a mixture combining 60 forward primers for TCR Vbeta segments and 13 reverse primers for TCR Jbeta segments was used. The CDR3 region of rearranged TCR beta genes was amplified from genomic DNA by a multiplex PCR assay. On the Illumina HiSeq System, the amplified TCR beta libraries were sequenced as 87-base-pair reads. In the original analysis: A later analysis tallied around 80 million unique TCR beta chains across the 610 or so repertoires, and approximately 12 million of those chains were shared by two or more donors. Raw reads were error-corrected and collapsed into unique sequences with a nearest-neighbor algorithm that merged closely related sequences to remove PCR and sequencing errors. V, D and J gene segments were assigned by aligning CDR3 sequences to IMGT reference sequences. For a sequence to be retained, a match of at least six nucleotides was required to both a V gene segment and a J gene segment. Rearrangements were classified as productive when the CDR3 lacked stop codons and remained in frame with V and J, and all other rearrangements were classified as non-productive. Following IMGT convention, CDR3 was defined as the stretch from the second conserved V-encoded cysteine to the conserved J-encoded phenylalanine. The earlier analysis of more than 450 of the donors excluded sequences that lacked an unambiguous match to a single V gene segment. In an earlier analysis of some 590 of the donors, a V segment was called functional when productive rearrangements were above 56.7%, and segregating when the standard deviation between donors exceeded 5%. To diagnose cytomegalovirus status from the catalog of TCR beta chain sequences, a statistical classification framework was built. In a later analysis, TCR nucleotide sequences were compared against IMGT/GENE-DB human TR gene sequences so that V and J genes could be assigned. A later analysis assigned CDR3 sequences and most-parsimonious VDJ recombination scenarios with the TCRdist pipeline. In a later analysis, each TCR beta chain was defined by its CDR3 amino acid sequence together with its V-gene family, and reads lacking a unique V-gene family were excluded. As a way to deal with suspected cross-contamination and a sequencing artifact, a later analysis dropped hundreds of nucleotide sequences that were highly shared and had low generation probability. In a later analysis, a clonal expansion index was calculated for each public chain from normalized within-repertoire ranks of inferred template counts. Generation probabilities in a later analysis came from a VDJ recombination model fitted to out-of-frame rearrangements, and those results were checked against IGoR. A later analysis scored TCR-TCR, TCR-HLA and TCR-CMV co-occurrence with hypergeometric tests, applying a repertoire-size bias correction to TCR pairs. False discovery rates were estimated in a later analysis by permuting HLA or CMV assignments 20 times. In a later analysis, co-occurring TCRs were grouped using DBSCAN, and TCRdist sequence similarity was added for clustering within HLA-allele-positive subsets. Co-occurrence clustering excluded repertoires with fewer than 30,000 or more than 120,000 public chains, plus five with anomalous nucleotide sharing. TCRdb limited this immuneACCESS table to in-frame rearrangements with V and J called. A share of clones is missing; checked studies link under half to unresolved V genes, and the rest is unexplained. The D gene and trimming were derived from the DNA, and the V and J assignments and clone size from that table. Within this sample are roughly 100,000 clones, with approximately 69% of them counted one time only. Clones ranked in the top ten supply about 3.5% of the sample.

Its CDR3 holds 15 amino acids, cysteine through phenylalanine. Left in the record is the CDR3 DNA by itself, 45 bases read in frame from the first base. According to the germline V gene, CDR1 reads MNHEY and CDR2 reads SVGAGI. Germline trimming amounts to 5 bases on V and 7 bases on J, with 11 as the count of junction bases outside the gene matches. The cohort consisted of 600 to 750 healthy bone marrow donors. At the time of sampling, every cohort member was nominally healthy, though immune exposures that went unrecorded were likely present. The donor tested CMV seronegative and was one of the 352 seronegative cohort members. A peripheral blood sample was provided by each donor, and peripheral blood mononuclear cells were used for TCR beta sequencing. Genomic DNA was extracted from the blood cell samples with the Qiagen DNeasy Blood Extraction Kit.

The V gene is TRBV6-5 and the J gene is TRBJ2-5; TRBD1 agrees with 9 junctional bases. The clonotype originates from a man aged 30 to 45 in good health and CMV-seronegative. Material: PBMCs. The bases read TGTGCCAGCAGTCCCCCGGGACAGGGAATCGGGACCCAGTACTTC. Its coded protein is CASSPPGQGIGTQYF.